The rows below give T cell receptor beta chains drawn from one sample of a study of T-cell reconstitution after alpha-beta-depleted transplantation in children. TCRdb called the PCR reads again in MiXCR, with one record for every CDR3 protein. The sample contains some 640,000 distinct CDR3 sequences, around 17% of which appear only once. Here the sequenced sample was PBMCs from the stem cell graft donor, taken from the stem cell graft. Receptor source: a human donor who donated a stem cell graft to a child with acute myeloid leukemia. Both conserved end residues are part of each CDR3. Fields, in order: D gene, clone size, J gene, V gene, CDR3 protein, CDR3 DNA. The D gene is left open where the match is weak. Size is stated for part of the rows, as once, few or many counts, or as a class when the clone is expanded.

>-|few|TRBJ1-4|TRBV7-9
CASSLTSFNEKLFF
TGTGCCAGCAGTTTGACCTCGTTTAATGAAAAACTGTTTTTT
>-|-|TRBJ1-1|TRBV7-2
CASSLVMGMGTEAFF
TGTGCCAGCAGCTTAGTCATGGGAATGGGCACTGAAGCTTTCTTT
>-|many|TRBJ1-2|TRBV25-1
CASSDRLDGENYGYTF
TGTGCCAGCAGTGATAGGCTGGACGGAGAGAACTATGGCTACACCTTC
>TRBD1|many|TRBJ2-7|TRBV7-9
CASSDPVTGDEQYF
TGTGCCAGCAGCGATCCCGTCACAGGGGACGAGCAGTACTTC
>-|many|TRBJ1-1|TRBV29-1
CNVREGGTEAFF
TGCAACGTCAGGGAAGGAGGAACTGAAGCTTTCTTT
>TRBD1|few|TRBJ2-2|TRBV5-5
CASSYRDRVPGELFF
TGTGCCAGCAGCTATCGGGACAGGGTCCCCGGGGAGCTGTTTTTT
>-|many|TRBJ2-7|TRBV7-2
CASSLEHTSYEQYF
TGTGCCAGCAGCTTAGAGCACACCTCCTACGAGCAGTACTTC
>-|-|TRBJ1-5|TRBV2
CATRGGGVGNQPQHF
TGTGCCACCCGAGGCGGGGGAGTGGGCAATCAGCCCCAGCATTTT
>TRBD1|-|TRBJ2-3|TRBV4-3
CASSQDRDGRGLTDTQYF
TGCGCCAGCAGCCAAGATCGGGATGGCAGGGGGCTCACAGATACGCAGTATTTT
>-|few|TRBJ1-1|TRBV20-1
CSAKTVNTEAFF
TGCAGTGCCAAGACCGTGAACACTGAAGCTTTCTTT
>TRBD1|many|TRBJ2-7|TRBV29-1
CSVERQGNYEQYF
TGCAGCGTTGAGAGACAGGGGAACTACGAGCAGTACTTC
>TRBD1|few|TRBJ2-1|TRBV7-9
CASSLGQGWNEQFF
TGTGCCAGCAGCCTTGGACAGGGATGGAATGAGCAGTTCTTC
>-|many|TRBJ1-1|TRBV20-1
CSARPGRSMNTEAFF
TGCAGTGCTAGGCCGGGGAGGTCCATGAACACTGAAGCTTTCTTT
>-|many|TRBJ2-3|TRBV20-1
CSARTGLSTDTQYF
TGCAGTGCTCGCACGGGACTTTCCACAGATACGCAGTATTTT
>-|-|TRBJ1-4|TRBV12-3/TRBV12-4
CASSLNRDEKLFF
TGTGCCAGCAGTTTAAACAGGGATGAAAAACTGTTTTTT
>-|many|TRBJ1-5|TRBV5-5
CASSLGQEINQPQHF
TGTGCCAGCAGCTTGGGGCAGGAGATTAATCAGCCCCAGCATTTT
>-|-|TRBJ1-5|TRBV10-3
CAISESVNSNQPQHF
TGTGCCATCAGTGAGTCAGTGAATAGCAATCAGCCCCAGCATTTT
>TRBD1|-|TRBJ1-4|TRBV27
CASSGQGAPGEKLFF
TGTGCCAGCAGCGGACAGGGGGCCCCCGGGGAAAAACTGTTTTTT
>-|-|TRBJ1-4|TRBV21-1
CASAGNRGGLNEKLFF
TGTGCCAGCGCCGGCAATCGTGGTGGGTTAAATGAAAAACTGTTTTTT
>TRBD2|few|TRBJ2-5|TRBV7-2
CASFNLGGGGETQYF
TGTGCCAGCTTCAACCTTGGCGGGGGTGGGGAGACCCAGTACTTC
>TRBD2|-|TRBJ2-3|TRBV20-1
CSALGLAGPTDTQYF
TGCAGTGCCTTGGGGCTAGCGGGGCCCACAGATACGCAGTATTTT
>-|few|TRBJ2-7|TRBV5-4
CASSTPTVYEQYF
TGTGCCAGCAGCACTCCGACAGTTTACGAGCAGTACTTC
>TRBD1|few|TRBJ1-1|TRBV5-1
CASSWGQGRTEAFF
TGCGCCAGCAGCTGGGGACAGGGGAGGACTGAAGCTTTCTTT
>TRBD1|-|TRBJ1-1|TRBV7-9
CASSVNRGTEAFF
TGTGCCAGCAGCGTTAACAGGGGCACTGAAGCTTTCTTT
>-|-|TRBJ2-3|TRBV7-6
CASSSPPTHTQYF
TGTGCCAGCAGCTCGCCGCCGACCCATACGCAGTATTTT
>TRBD1|many|TRBJ1-2|TRBV12-3/TRBV12-4
CASSSHRGSNYGYTF
TGTGCCAGCAGTTCGCACAGGGGCTCCAACTATGGCTACACCTTC
>-|few|TRBJ2-2|TRBV5-1
CATRGGTGELFF
TGCGCCACTCGCGGCGGCACCGGGGAGCTGTTTTTT
>-|few|TRBJ2-7|TRBV6-1
CASSEGPRGSYEQYF
TGTGCCAGCAGTGAAGGTCCCCGGGGGTCCTACGAGCAGTACTTC
>-|-|TRBJ2-7|TRBV25-1
CASSESQRPDEQYF
TGTGCCAGCAGTGAATCCCAACGACCGGACGAGCAGTACTTC
>TRBD2|many|TRBJ2-1|TRBV6-5
CASSYRLAGGINEQFF
TGTGCCAGCAGTTACCGACTAGCGGGGGGGATTAATGAGCAGTTCTTC
>-|-|TRBJ1-1|TRBV5-1
CASSLAAVAGNTEAFF
TGCGCCAGCAGCTTGGCCGCCGTGGCAGGAAACACTGAAGCTTTCTTT
>-|many|TRBJ2-7|TRBV20-1
CSARDKTYEQYF
TGCAGTGCTAGAGATAAAACTTACGAGCAGTACTTC
>TRBD1|-|TRBJ2-2|TRBV2
CASSADRGPGELFF
TGTGCCAGCAGTGCCGACAGGGGCCCCGGGGAGCTGTTTTTT
>TRBD2|few|TRBJ2-1|TRBV27
CASSLRRPRGVSYNEQFF
TGTGCCAGCAGTCTTAGGCGACCGCGGGGGGTATCCTACAATGAGCAGTTCTTC
>-|few|TRBJ2-7|TRBV20-1
CSAGIDGAYEQYF
TGCAGTGCCGGGATCGACGGAGCCTACGAGCAGTACTTC
>-|-|TRBJ2-5|TRBV20-1
CSATPRTQYF
TGCAGTGCTACCCCACGGACCCAGTACTTC
>TRBD1|many|TRBJ2-2|TRBV29-1
CSVEEKQGLRTGELFF
TGCAGCGTTGAAGAGAAACAGGGGTTGCGCACCGGGGAGCTGTTTTTT
>-|many|TRBJ2-1|TRBV9
CASSVNNEQFF
TGTGCCAGCAGCGTCAACAATGAGCAGTTCTTC
>TRBD2|many|TRBJ2-2|TRBV20-1
CSAGTSGGADTGELFF
TGCAGTGCTGGGACTAGCGGGGGGGCAGACACCGGGGAGCTGTTTTTT
>-|few|TRBJ2-1|TRBV5-1
CASSLVDFSSYNEQFF
TGCGCCAGCAGCTTGGTTGACTTCAGCTCCTACAATGAGCAGTTCTTC
>TRBD2|many|TRBJ2-5|TRBV20-1
CSALRTRGQETQYF
TGCAGTGCCCTCCGGACTAGGGGCCAAGAGACCCAGTACTTC
>-|-|TRBJ1-1|TRBV7-9
CAGSIIDMNTEAFF
TGTGCCGGCAGCATCATTGACATGAACACTGAAGCTTTCTTT
>TRBD2|-|TRBJ2-5|TRBV5-5
CASSSESGGATKAQYF
TGTGCCAGCAGCTCTGAAAGCGGGGGGGCCACGAAGGCCCAGTACTTC
>TRBD2|few|TRBJ2-7|TRBV20-1
CSARDAGLAGTGEQYF
TGCAGTGCTAGAGACGCGGGACTAGCGGGGACAGGCGAGCAGTACTTC
>-|many|TRBJ2-2|TRBV10-3
CAISPPAGGDGELFF
TGTGCCATCAGTCCCCCTGCCGGGGGCGACGGGGAGCTGTTTTTT
>TRBD2|-|TRBJ2-7|TRBV7-2
CASSTGTRSASKQYF
TGTGCCAGCAGCACCGGGACTAGATCTGCGTCTAAGCAGTACTTC
>TRBD2|many|TRBJ2-5|TRBV6-1
CASSPLTSGAYQETQYF
TGTGCCAGCAGTCCCCTGACTAGCGGGGCTTACCAAGAGACCCAGTACTTC
>-|-|TRBJ1-1|TRBV7-2
CASSLEGPKEAFF
TGTGCCAGCAGCTTAGAGGGGCCGAAAGAAGCTTTCTTT
>TRBD1|many|TRBJ2-1|TRBV29-1
CSGASGQRNNEQFF
TGCAGCGGAGCGTCGGGACAGAGAAACAATGAGCAGTTCTTC
>TRBD2|few|TRBJ2-3|TRBV20-1
CSAPGLAGGWIEDTQYF
TGCAGTGCCCCGGGACTAGCGGGGGGGTGGATTGAAGATACGCAGTATTTT
>-|many|TRBJ2-5|TRBV20-1
CSAMRDVKETQYF
TGCAGTGCCATGAGGGACGTCAAAGAGACCCAGTACTTC
>-|-|TRBJ2-1|TRBV29-1
CSVEALGGLYNEQFF
TGCAGCGTTGAAGCCCTCGGGGGGCTCTACAATGAGCAGTTCTTC
>TRBD2|-|TRBJ2-5|TRBV20-1
CSAWTSGGIETQYF
TGCAGTGCTTGGACTAGCGGGGGAATAGAGACCCAGTACTTC
>TRBD1|-|TRBJ2-5|TRBV11-1
CASSLSGIGQGRETQYF
TGTGCCAGCAGCTTGTCGGGAATTGGACAGGGCCGAGAGACCCAGTACTTC
>-|-|TRBJ1-2|TRBV18
CASSPGANGYTF
TGTGCCAGCTCACCGGGGGCCAATGGCTACACCTTC
>TRBD1|many|TRBJ1-1|TRBV5-1
CASSPGQGVNTEAFF
TGTGCCAGCAGCCCGGGACAGGGAGTGAACACTGAAGCTTTCTTT